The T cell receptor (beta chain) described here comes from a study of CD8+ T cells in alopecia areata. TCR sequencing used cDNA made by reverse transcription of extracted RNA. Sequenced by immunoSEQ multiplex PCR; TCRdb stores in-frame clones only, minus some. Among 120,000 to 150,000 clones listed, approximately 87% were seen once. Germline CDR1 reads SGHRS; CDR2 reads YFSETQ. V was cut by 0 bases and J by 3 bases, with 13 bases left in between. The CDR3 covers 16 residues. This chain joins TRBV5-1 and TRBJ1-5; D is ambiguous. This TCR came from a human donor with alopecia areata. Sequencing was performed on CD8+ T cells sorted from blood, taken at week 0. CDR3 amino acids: CASSLEASGPNQPQHF. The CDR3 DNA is TGCGCCAGCAGCTTGGAAGCCTCCGGGCCCAATCAGCCCCAGCATTTT. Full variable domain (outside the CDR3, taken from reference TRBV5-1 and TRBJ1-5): KAGVTQTPRYLIKTRGQQVTLSCSPISGHRSVSWYQQTPGQGLQFLFEYFSETQRNKGNFPGRFSGRQFSNSRSEMNVSTLELGDSALYLCASSLEASGPNQPQHFGDGTRLSIL.